The entry below gives a single T cell receptor (beta chain) sequence along with its context. Its antigen is as yet unknown. The sample is drawn from a study of cytomegalovirus exposure and HLA in healthy donors. For the study at large: The 650 to 850 first-cohort repertoires and the 95 to 150 validation repertoires shared the same platform, a later analysis reported. The study's findings and limits: The study designated 150 to 200 TCR beta chains cytomegalovirus-associated. TCR clusters originating in the first cohort tended to co-occur in the 120 validation repertoires, according to a later analysis.

The approximately 120-subject validation cohort, separate from the approximately 670-subject first cohort, included the donors. Only in-frame clones appear in the TCRdb table, and some are missing; sequencing was by immunoSEQ multiplex PCR. This table has about 200,000 clones, 85% to 90% appearing once. This CDR3 comprises 14 residues. Germline V CDR1 and CDR2: SGHTA, FQGTGA. V lost 5 bases, J lost 1 base, and 4 bases stayed unmatched. Sequencing was carried out using PBMCs. This sequence was found in a woman younger than 30 in good health and CMV-seronegative. The rearrangement uses TRBV7-3 and TRBJ2-7, with 8 bases matching TRBD2. In nucleotides, the CDR3 is TGTGCCAGCAGCGATAGCGGGGCTTCCTACGAGCAGTACTTC. It codes for CASSDSGASYEQYF.